This T cell receptor (beta chain) was retrieved from a study of cytomegalovirus exposure and HLA in healthy donors. On the study more broadly: Out of about 180 million T cells, an earlier analysis found 117 million unique TCR beta sequences in total. Whole-study findings and limits: CMV serostatus alone was available as immune exposure information. Rare TCR sequences predominated, though certain public TCRs were found in many donors. A later examination showed that TCR association rates differed by HLA locus, with DRB1 most and HLA-C fewest.

PCR amplification relied on 60 Vbeta primers (plus 13 Jbeta primers). Profiling relied on immunoSEQ multiplex PCR, and the TCRdb table lists in-frame clones only, not all of them. The profile shows 150,000 to 200,000 clones, 80% of them singletons. The CDR3 extends over 11 amino acids. Trimming pared 4 bases from V and 3 bases from J, leaving 3 bases between. Germline CDR1 reads MGHDK; CDR2 reads SYGVNS. This clone was counted a single time. What it binds is unknown. This TCR was sampled from a woman younger than 45 in good health and CMV-seronegative. This chain joins TRBV25-1 and TRBJ1-2, with D unresolved. Sample: PBMCs. DNA for the CDR3: TGTGCCAGCAGTGCCTACTATGGCTACACCTTC. Translation gives CASSAYYGYTF.